Listed here is a single T cell receptor beta chain. J was trimmed by 3 bases and V by 0 bases; bases with no gene match: 5. The germline V gene encodes CDR1 KGHSH and CDR2 LQKENI. The length of the CDR3 is 17 residues. Libraries were prepared by immunoSEQ multiplex PCR; TCRdb keeps only in-frame clonotypes and omits some of them. The sample includes 75,000 to 100,000 clones, around 88% of them seen just once. The data belong to a study of control samples from healthy donors and cancer patients. The receptor's source is a man aged 30 to 45 in good health. This chain connects TRBV18 to TRBJ2-7; TRBD2 matches 13 bases. Sequencing was performed on blood. CDR3 region: CASSPPGTSGTVYEQYF. CDR3 sequence (DNA): TGTGCCAGCTCACCACCCGGGACTAGCGGGACTGTCTACGAGCAGTACTTC.